These 20 T cell receptor beta chains were sequenced from one sample in a study of blood T cell repertoires in COVID-19. The assay was immunoSEQ multiplex PCR, and TCRdb's table has in-frame clones only and misses some. This table holds approximately 70,000 clones, 70% to 80% found once. Sequencing was performed on peripheral blood. Receptors were obtained from a man in his sixties with active or convalescent COVID-19.

This clone was seen a single time. This rearrangement joins TRBV4-3 to TRBJ1-5, with 11 bases matching TRBD1. The CDR3 contains 16 residues. The V gene's germline CDR1 is LGHNA and CDR2 YSLEER. V lost 1 base and J lost 5; bases outside the gene matches: 4. The CDR3, as DNA: TGCGCCAGCAGCCAAGGGACAGGGGGCGGCCATCAGCCCCAGCATTTT. Protein sequence: CASSQGTGGGHQPQHF.

The V call is TRBV7-3, the J call TRBJ1-5; D possibly corresponds to TRBD1 (5 bases). Trimming stripped 2 bases from V and 0 bases from J, with 14 bases between. CDR3 length: 17 residues. Germline lookup yields CDR1 SGHTA and CDR2 FQGTGA. The CDR3 bases are TGTGCCAGCAGCTTAGGCAGGGCCTACTATAGCAATCAGCCCCAGCATTTT. It specifies CASSLGRAYYSNQPQHF.

The V call is TRBV9, the J call TRBJ1-1; TRBD1 agrees at 9 bases. Germline CDR1 SGDLS, CDR2 YYNGEE. V gave up 3 bases and J gave up 6 bases; unmatched junction bases: 12. The CDR3 is made up of 16 amino acids. The CDR3 DNA is TGTGCCAGCAGCGCCAAACCCGGGACAGGGACTGCTGAAGCTTTCTTT. Amino acid sequence: CASSAKPGTGTAEAFF.

The chain combines TRBV10-3 with TRBJ1-2, with no clear D. The CDR3 totals 15 residues. V lost 7 bases and J 2 bases, leaving 17 bases between the germline ends. The germline gives CDR1 ENHRY, CDR2 SYGVKD. The CDR3 DNA sequence: TGTGCCATCACACAGTTTAAAGCGGGAAACTATGGCTACACCTTC. As protein: CAITQFKAGNYGYTF.

This clone came up once. The J gene is TRBJ1-2, the V gene TRBV5-1; D unresolved. Trimming took 0 bases from V and 6 from J, leaving 6 bases between them. There are 12 residues in the CDR3. Germline V gene data show CDR1 as SGHRS and CDR2 as YFSETQ. The CDR3 here is CASSLGRDGYTF. The CDR3 coding sequence is TGCGCCAGCAGCTTGGGGAGGGATGGCTACACCTTC.

The gene calls are TRBV4-2 and TRBJ2-7, with 11 bases identical to TRBD2. Germline V lookup: CDR1 LGHNA, CDR2 YNFKEQ. This CDR3 is 15 amino acids long. V dropped 3 bases and J dropped 2; count of bases not matched to a gene: 3. In DNA form, the CDR3 reads TGTGCCAGCAGCCAGTTAGCGGGGGGGACCTACGAGCAGTACTTC. As protein: CASSQLAGGTYEQYF.

The CDR3 DNA follows: TGTGCCTGTTTGGTTCGAGACTCTGGAAACACCATATATTTT. This encodes CACLVRDSGNTIYF. The chain is built from TRBV30 and TRBJ1-3; D gene uncertain. V was cut by 6 bases and J by 0 bases, with 12 bases left in between. Per germline, CDR1 GTSNPN and CDR2 SVGIG (reference sequence). There are 14 residues in the CDR3.

The chain carries TRBV19 and TRBJ2-5, with 7 nucleotides matching TRBD2. Germline values: CDR1 LNHDA, CDR2 SQIVND (reference sequence). After removal of 1 base from V and 7 bases from J, the junction contained 9 bases not matched to a gene. This CDR3 region has 15 residues. CDR3: CASSIVEGGLATQYF. DNA of the CDR3: TGTGCCAGTAGTATAGTTGAGGGAGGGCTGGCGACCCAGTACTTC.

This clone appeared a few times. The chain carries TRBV2 and TRBJ1-3; D ambiguous. Trimming took 3 bases from V and 0 from J, leaving 6 bases between them. Germline V gives CDR1 SNHLY, CDR2 FYNNEI. This CDR3 is 14 amino acids long. The chain's CDR3 is CASSDSISGNTIYF. CDR3 coding DNA: TGTGCCAGCAGTGATAGCATCTCTGGAAACACCATATATTTT.

This chain connects TRBV11-3 to TRBJ2-6; 8 positions agree with TRBD1. Germline V CDR1 and CDR2: SGHNT, YENEEA. The CDR3 runs 15 residues. V lost 5 bases to trimming and J lost 1 base; unmatched junction nucleotides: 1. CDR3 region: CASSRTGSGANVLTF. The CDR3 DNA is TGTGCCAGCAGCCGGACAGGGTCTGGGGCCAACGTCCTGACTTTC.

This clone was seen at least ten times. The chain recombines TRBV11-2 with TRBJ1-1; weak D call: TRBD1 (5 bases). The CDR3 sequence is 17 residues long. V was trimmed by 0 bases and J by 0 bases, leaving 14 bases between them. Germline V gene lookup returns CDR1 SGHAT and CDR2 FQNNGV. This CDR3 is CASSLETDPRMNTEAFF. As DNA, the CDR3 is TGTGCCAGCAGCTTAGAGACAGATCCTAGGATGAACACTGAAGCTTTCTTT.

This clone has only a few counts. V usage is TRBV7-9 and J usage is TRBJ1-6; a possible D gene is TRBD1 (6 bases). Trimming stripped 5 bases from V and 12 bases from J, with 17 bases between. This CDR3 spans 14 amino acids. The germline CDR1 and CDR2 sequences are SEHNR and FQNEAQ (reference sequence). CDR3: CASSEATGALPLHF. Here the CDR3 DNA reads TGTGCCAGCAGCGAGGCGACAGGAGCTCTACCCCTCCACTTT.

The chain couples TRBV19 to TRBJ2-3, with D perhaps matching TRBD1 (5 bases). V was clipped by 7 bases and J by 2 bases, with 10 bases between them. The CDR3 has 13 residues. Germline CDR1 reads LNHDA; CDR2 reads SQIVND (reference sequence). CDR3 region: CASKGQNTDTQYF. CDR3 coding DNA: TGTGCCAGTAAGGGGCAGAACACAGATACGCAGTATTTT.

V and J are TRBV10-3 and TRBJ2-5, with TRBD2 as a possible D gene (5 bases). The CDR3 is made up of 15 amino acids. V shed 2 bases and J shed 4 bases, with 14 bases lying between them. The germline V gene encodes CDR1 ENHRY and CDR2 SYGVKD. CDR3: CAISEGSPRGETQYF. In nucleotides, the CDR3 is TGTGCCATCAGTGAGGGGTCTCCCCGGGGAGAGACCCAGTACTTC.

CDR3 protein: CASSSLTPKGLDNEQFF. In DNA, the CDR3 is TGTGCCAGCAGCTCTCTTACACCTAAAGGACTAGACAATGAGCAGTTCTTC. This chain connects TRBV11-2 to TRBJ2-1; TRBD2 agrees at 7 bases. This CDR3 contains 17 residues. Germline values: CDR1 SGHAT, CDR2 FQNNGV. With V trimmed by 4 bases and J by 5 bases, 14 bases remained unmatched.

This clone has only one observation. The chain joins TRBV5-1 to TRBJ1-6; D unresolved. The CDR3 covers 14 residues. Germline CDR1 SGHRS, CDR2 YFSETQ. V lost 5 bases to trimming and J lost 7 bases, with 13 bases between them. The CDR3 spells CASRLTGENSPLHF. The DNA of the CDR3 is TGCGCCAGCAGACTAACTGGGGAGAATTCACCCCTCCACTTT.

The V and J genes are TRBV30 and TRBJ1-3, with unresolved D. Germline CDR1 is GTSNPN and CDR2 is SVGIG (reference sequence). The length of the CDR3 is 15 residues. Trimming took 4 bases from V and 0 from J, leaving 13 bases between them. Here the CDR3 DNA reads TGTGCCTGGAAGGAGAGGTCCAACTCTGGAAACACCATATATTTT. It encodes CAWKERSNSGNTIYF.

The chain uses TRBV7-2 and TRBJ2-3; D uncertain. This CDR3 contains 14 residues. Trimming took 2 bases from V and 0 from J, leaving 6 bases between them. Germline values: CDR1 SGHTA, CDR2 FQGNSA. CDR3 bases: TGTGCCAGCAGCTTAATGACTAGCACAGATACGCAGTATTTT. This codes for CASSLMTSTDTQYF.

This rearrangement joins TRBV2 to TRBJ2-7, with TRBD2 matching 9 bases. The ends lost 4 bases at V and 2 bases at J; junction bases unmatched: 9. The CDR3 covers 16 residues. From germline, CDR1 is SNHLY and CDR2 FYNNEI. The CDR3 region is CASSAGSGGFTYEQYF. In DNA, the CDR3 is TGTGCCAGCAGTGCGGGTAGCGGGGGATTCACCTACGAGCAGTACTTC.

This chain links TRBV24-1 with TRBJ1-1; maybe TRBD1 (5 bases). Germline V gives CDR1 KGHDR, CDR2 SFDVKD. The CDR3 length is 13 residues. Deletions cut 7 bases from V and 1 base from J, with 9 bases between. CDR3 amino acids: CATRYTGNTEAFF. CDR3 DNA: TGTGCCACCAGATATACAGGGAACACTGAAGCTTTCTTT.